This entry concerns a single T cell receptor (beta chain). The data were obtained in a study of blood T cell repertoires in COVID-19. The overall study: Researchers got acute and convalescent COVID-19 samples from the United States, Italy and Spain.

In germline, CDR1 is MDHEN, CDR2 SYDVKM. V lost 5 bases and J lost 14, with 20 bases in between. This CDR3 comprises 13 residues. Per the authors' pipeline: Amplified reference gene primers provided the basis for estimating nucleated cell counts. Clones were read by immunoSEQ multiplex PCR, and TCRdb kept only the in-frame ones, dropping some. The V and J calls and clone size were taken over from that table, and D and trimming were inferred from the DNA. The table records about 200,000 clones, over 75% of them present only once. The sequence was obtained from a man aged 50-60 years with acute or convalescent COVID-19. The rearrangement uses TRBV28 and TRBJ2-3, with D perhaps TRBD2 (6 bases). Sequencing used peripheral blood. The chain's CDR3 is CASSPGTRYVRYF. The CDR3 nucleotides are TGTGCCAGCAGTCCCGGGACTCGCTACGTGAGGTATTTT.